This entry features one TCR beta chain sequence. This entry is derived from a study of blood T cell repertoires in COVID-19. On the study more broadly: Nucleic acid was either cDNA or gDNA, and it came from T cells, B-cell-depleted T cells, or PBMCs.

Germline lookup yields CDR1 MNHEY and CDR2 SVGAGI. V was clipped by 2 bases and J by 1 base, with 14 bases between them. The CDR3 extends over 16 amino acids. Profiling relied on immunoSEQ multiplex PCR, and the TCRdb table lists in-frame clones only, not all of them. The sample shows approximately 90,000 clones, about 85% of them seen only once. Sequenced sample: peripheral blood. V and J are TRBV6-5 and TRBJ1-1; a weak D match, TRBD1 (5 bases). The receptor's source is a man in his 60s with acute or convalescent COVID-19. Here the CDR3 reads CASSYGPQGGNTEAFF. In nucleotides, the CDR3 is TGTGCCAGCAGTTACGGACCCCAGGGAGGGAACACTGAAGCTTTCTTT.